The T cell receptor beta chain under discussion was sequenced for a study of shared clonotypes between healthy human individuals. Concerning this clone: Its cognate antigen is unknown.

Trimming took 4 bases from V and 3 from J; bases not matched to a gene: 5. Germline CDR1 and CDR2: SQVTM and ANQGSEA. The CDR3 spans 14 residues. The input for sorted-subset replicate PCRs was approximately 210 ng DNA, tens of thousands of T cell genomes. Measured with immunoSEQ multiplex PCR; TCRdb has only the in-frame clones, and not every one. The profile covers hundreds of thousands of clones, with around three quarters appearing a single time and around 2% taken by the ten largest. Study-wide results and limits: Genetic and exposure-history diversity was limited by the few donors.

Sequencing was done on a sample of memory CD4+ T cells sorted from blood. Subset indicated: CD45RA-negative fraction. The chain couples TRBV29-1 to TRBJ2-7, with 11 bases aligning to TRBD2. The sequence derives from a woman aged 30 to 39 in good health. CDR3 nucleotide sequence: TGCAGCGTTGTTGCTAGCGGGAGGCTCTACGAGCAGTACTTC. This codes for CSVVASGRLYEQYF.